A selection of T cell receptor beta chains follows, all from one sample in a study of T cell repertoires in cytomegalovirus infection. TCRdb fed the reads into MiXCR, producing one record per CDR3 protein. The data show about 700,000 distinct CDR3 sequences, around 30% seen once. Their specific antigens are unknown. Sequenced here: cultured PBMCs, sampled from culture after CMV antigen stimulation. The source is a human donor in good health (CMV status not recorded). Some clones in this sample may be carry-over from other donors' samples. Both conserved end residues are part of each CDR3. The D gene is left open where the match is weak. Not every row has a clone size; where given, it reads once, few, many or a size class.

V gene	D gene	J gene	clone size	CDR3 DNA	CDR3 protein
TRBV11-2	.	TRBJ2-7	many	TGTGCCAGCAGCCCCTTGGCGGAGCCTTACGAGCAGTACTTC	CASSPLAEPYEQYF
TRBV6-5	.	TRBJ2-2	.	TGTGCCATCCAACTCGAGCGGTTCACCGGGGAGCTGTTTTTT	CAIQLERFTGELFF
TRBV19	.	TRBJ2-7	.	TGTGCCACAAAACCCGGAGGGTTAGAGGCGGCAGTGCAGTACTTC	CATKPGGLEAAVQYF
TRBV7-8	.	TRBJ1-4	many	TGTGCCAGCAGCAGTGTCAATAATCTGGGGGAACTGTTTTTT	CASSSVNNLGELFF
TRBV5-1	.	TRBJ2-1	.	TGCGCCAGCAGCGTAAGCGGAGACTTCTACAATGAGCAGTTCTTC	CASSVSGDFYNEQFF
TRBV7-2	.	TRBJ1-5	many	TGTGCCAGCAGCGATCGCAGCGGTCAGCCCCAGCATTTT	CASSDRSGQPQHF
TRBV6-1	.	TRBJ2-2	.	TGTGCCAGCTCCCGAGGACTACCTAACACCGGGGAGCTGTTTTTT	CASSRGLPNTGELFF
TRBV7-2	TRBD2	TRBJ2-3	many	TGTGCCAGCAGCTCTTACCCTAGCGGGAGTCCCGATACGCAGTATTTT	CASSSYPSGSPDTQYF
TRBV14	TRBD2	TRBJ2-5	.	TGTGCCAGCAGCCAAACGGGAGGGCCCTGGGAGACCCAGTACTTC	CASSQTGGPWETQYF
TRBV25-1	TRBD2	TRBJ2-7	.	TGTGCCAGCAGGCGGGAGCGCTACGAGCAGTACTTC	CASRRERYEQYF